Each of the 12 T cell receptor beta chains below was sequenced from the same sample in a study of cytomegalovirus exposure and HLA in healthy donors. PCR was performed using 60 Vbeta and 13 Jbeta primers. Sequencing used immunoSEQ multiplex PCR; TCRdb keeps in-frame clones, though not all of them. Here the sample spans around 96,000 clones, roughly three fifths being singletons. The specimen sequenced was PBMCs. These receptors were obtained from a man aged 55 to 70 in good health and CMV-seronegative.

As for this clone: The junction differs from germline at one of its ends, possibly a read error. The chain recombines TRBV7-9 with TRBJ2-1; 11 nucleotides align to TRBD2. Per the germline V gene, CDR1 is SEHNR and CDR2 is FQNEAQ (reference sequence). This CDR3 region has 18 residues. As DNA, the CDR3 is TGTTCCAGCAGCTTAGAGACCGTTAGCGGGAGGGCCTACAATGAGCAGTTCTTC. The encoded protein is CSSSLETVSGRAYNEQFF.

This chain uses TRBV9 with TRBJ2-3, with D perhaps TRBD1 (7 bases). The germline V and J ends were trimmed by 7 bases and 1 base, with 13 bases remaining between them. The CDR3 consists of 14 residues. The germline V gene encodes CDR1 SGDLS and CDR2 YYNGEE. This CDR3 is CASRRGAGTDTQYF. DNA of the CDR3: TGTGCCAGCCGCAGGGGGGCGGGCACAGATACGCAGTATTTT.

The CDR3 sequence: CASSDRGRSTDTQYF. The CDR3 bases are TGCGCCAGCAGCGACAGGGGCCGTAGCACAGATACGCAGTATTTT. V and J are TRBV10-1 and TRBJ2-3; 8 bases map to TRBD1. Losses at the gene ends were 6 bases for V and 0 bases for J; bases not matched to a gene: 5. The CDR3 has 15 residues. Germline V CDR1 and CDR2: WNHNN, SYGVQD (reference sequence).

V and J are TRBV2 and TRBJ2-1; 8 bases map to TRBD2. This CDR3 has 13 amino acids. Trimming cost V 6 bases and J 6 bases; bases outside gene matches: 4. Germline V gene lookup returns CDR1 SNHLY and CDR2 FYNNEI. The CDR3 is CASSREGSNEQFF. For the CDR3, the DNA is TGTGCCAGCAGCCGGGAGGGAAGCAATGAGCAGTTCTTC.

The chain is built from TRBV18 and TRBJ2-3, with TRBD2 identical over 9 bases. CDR3 size: 15 residues. Germline CDR1 and CDR2: KGHSH and LQKENI. J lost 5 bases, V lost 6 bases, and 9 bases had no gene match. Here the CDR3 reads CASSYGGRAQDTQYF. The CDR3 nucleotides read TGTGCCAGCTCCTATGGCGGGAGGGCCCAAGATACGCAGTATTTT.

Note on this clone: One junction end does not reproduce the germline sequence, and a read error may be involved. This sequence joins TRBV7-9 and TRBJ1-1; D is ambiguous. Germline V lookup: CDR1 SEHNR, CDR2 FQNEAQ (reference sequence). CDR3 length equals 13 residues. The CDR3 sequence: CSSSSDFNTEAFF. The CDR3 region has the DNA TGTTCCAGCAGCTCGGACTTCAACACTGAAGCTTTCTTT.

This clone has a handful of counts. The V call is TRBV28, the J call TRBJ1-1; D gene ambiguous. Trimming took off 3 bases at V and 4 bases at J, with 9 bases between the two ends. This CDR3 has 13 amino acids. Germline V gene sequence: CDR1 MDHEN, CDR2 SYDVKM. CDR3 protein: CASSFTRGTEAFF. The CDR3 nucleotides read TGTGCCAGCAGTTTTACGCGAGGCACTGAAGCTTTCTTT.

This chain joins TRBV6-5 and TRBJ1-2; maybe TRBD1 (5 bases). This CDR3 has 15 amino acids. V was cut by 2 bases and J by 8 bases, with 18 bases left in between. Germline V lookup: CDR1 MNHEY, CDR2 SVGAGI. The CDR3 DNA follows: TGTGCCAGCAGTTACGTATGGGGCAAGCAGTCAGGCTACACCTTC. It is translated as CASSYVWGKQSGYTF.

V usage is TRBV5-1 and J usage is TRBJ2-2, with TRBD2 identical over 8 bases. This CDR3 spans 14 amino acids. The J segment lost 1 base and the V segment lost 6 bases, leaving 2 bases of the junction unmatched. Germline lookup yields CDR1 SGHRS and CDR2 YFSETQ. The CDR3 region is CASMAGGNTGELFF. Here the CDR3 DNA reads TGCGCCAGCATGGCGGGAGGGAACACCGGGGAGCTGTTTTTT.

The rearrangement uses TRBV9 and TRBJ1-1, with 7 positions matching TRBD1. Germline V gene sequence: CDR1 SGDLS, CDR2 YYNGEE. J gave up 5 bases and V 3 bases, and 7 bases lay outside the gene matches. This CDR3 has 14 amino acids. CDR3 in amino acids: CASSEGPRGTEAFF. Written as DNA, the CDR3 is TGTGCCAGCAGCGAGGGTCCCAGGGGGACTGAAGCTTTCTTT.

The V and J genes are TRBV5-4 and TRBJ2-1; D not certain. The V and J ends lost 0 bases and 7 bases respectively, with 11 bases between them. The length of the CDR3 is 14 residues. Looked up from germline, CDR1 is SGHNT and CDR2 is YYREEE (reference sequence). The CDR3 spells CASSLASVINEQFF. CDR3 bases: TGTGCCAGCAGCTTGGCCAGTGTTATTAATGAGCAGTTCTTC.

This clone was recorded a few times. This chain connects TRBV16 to TRBJ2-1, with D possibly matching TRBD2 (5 bases). Trimming stripped 4 bases from V and 8 bases from J, with 9 bases between. Germline V lookup: CDR1 KGHSY, CDR2 FQNENV. The length of the CDR3 is 12 residues. The CDR3 DNA sequence: TGTGCCAGCAGCCCAATCGGGGATGAGCAGTTCTTC. Residues: CASSPIGDEQFF.